This T cell receptor (beta chain) was obtained from a study of cytomegalovirus exposure and HLA in healthy donors. Trimming shortened V by 2 bases and J by 6 bases, and 16 bases separated the two germline ends. CDR1 and CDR2 from the germline V gene are MNHNY and SVGAGI (reference sequence). CDR3 length: 15 amino acids. The assay was immunoSEQ multiplex PCR, and TCRdb's table has in-frame clones only and misses some. The table has roughly 59,000 clones, around 93% seen once. Overall study results and limits: CMV antigen specificity of a few CMV-associated chains was confirmed in vitro.

Notes on this clone: What it binds is not known.

The approximately 120-subject validation cohort, separate from the approximately 670-subject first cohort, included the donors. The source of this sequence is a woman aged 18-35 years in good health and CMV-seropositive. The sample taken for sequencing was PBMCs. The chain is built from TRBV6-6 and TRBJ1-2, with D possibly TRBD1 on 5 matching bases. The DNA of the CDR3 is TGTGCCAGCAGTTACCCGACAGACAAGACGGATGGCTACACCTTC. Its translation is CASSYPTDKTDGYTF.